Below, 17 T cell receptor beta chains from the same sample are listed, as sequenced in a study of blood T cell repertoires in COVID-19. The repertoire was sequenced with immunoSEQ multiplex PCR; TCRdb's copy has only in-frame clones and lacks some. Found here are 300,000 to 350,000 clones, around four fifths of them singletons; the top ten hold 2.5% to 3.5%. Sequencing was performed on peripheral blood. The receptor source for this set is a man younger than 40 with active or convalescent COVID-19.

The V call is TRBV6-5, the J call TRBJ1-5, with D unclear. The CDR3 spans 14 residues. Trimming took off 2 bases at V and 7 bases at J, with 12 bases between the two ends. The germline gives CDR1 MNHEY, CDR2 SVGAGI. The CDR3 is CASSYDAGSQPQHF. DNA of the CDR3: TGTGCCAGCAGTTACGACGCCGGGTCCCAGCCCCAGCATTTT.

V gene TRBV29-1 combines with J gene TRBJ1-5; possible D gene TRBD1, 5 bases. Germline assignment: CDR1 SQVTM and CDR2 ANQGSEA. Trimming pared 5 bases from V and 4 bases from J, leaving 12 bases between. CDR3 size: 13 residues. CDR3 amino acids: CSVQGSTNQPQHF. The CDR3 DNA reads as TGCAGCGTTCAGGGTAGCACTAATCAGCCCCAGCATTTT.

Here the CDR3 DNA reads TGTGCCAGCAGTTGGCTTCCCGCCTACAATGAGCAGTTCTTC. This gives the protein CASSWLPAYNEQFF. J is TRBJ2-1 and V is TRBV28, with D unclear. This CDR3 comprises 14 residues. Per the germline V gene, CDR1 is MDHEN and CDR2 is SYDVKM. Trimming removed 4 bases from V and 2 bases from J, with 9 bases in between.

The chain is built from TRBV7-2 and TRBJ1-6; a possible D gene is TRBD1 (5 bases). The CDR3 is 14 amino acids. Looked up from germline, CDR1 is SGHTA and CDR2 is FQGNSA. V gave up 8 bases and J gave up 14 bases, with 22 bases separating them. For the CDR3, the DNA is TGTGCCAGCGCACAACCCCGGAGGGGAGGATCCCTCCACTTT. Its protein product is CASAQPRRGGSLHF.

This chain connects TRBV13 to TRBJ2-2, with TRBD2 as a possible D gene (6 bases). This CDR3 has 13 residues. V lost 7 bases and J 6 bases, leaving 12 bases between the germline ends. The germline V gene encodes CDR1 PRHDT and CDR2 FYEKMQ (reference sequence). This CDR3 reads CASTLWEAGELFF. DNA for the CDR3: TGTGCCAGCACCCTTTGGGAGGCCGGGGAGCTGTTTTTT. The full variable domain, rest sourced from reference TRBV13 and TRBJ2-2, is AAGVIQSPRHLIKEKRETATLKCYPIPRHDTVYWYQQGPGQDPQFLISFYEKMQSDKGSIPDRFSAQQFSDYHSELNMSSLELGDSALYFCASTLWEAGELFFGEGSRLTVL.

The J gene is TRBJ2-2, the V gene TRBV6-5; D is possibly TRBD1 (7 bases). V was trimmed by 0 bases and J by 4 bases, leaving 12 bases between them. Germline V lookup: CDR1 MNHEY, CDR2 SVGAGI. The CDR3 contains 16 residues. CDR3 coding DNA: TGTGCCAGCAGTTACTCGAGCAGGGGGGTCACCGGGGAGCTGTTTTTT. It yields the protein CASSYSSRGVTGELFF.

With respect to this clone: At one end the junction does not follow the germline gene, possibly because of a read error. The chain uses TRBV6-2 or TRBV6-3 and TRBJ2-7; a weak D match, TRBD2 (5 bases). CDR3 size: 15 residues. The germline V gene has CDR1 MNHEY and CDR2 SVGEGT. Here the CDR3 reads CARSCSALGSYEQYF. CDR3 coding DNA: TGTGCCCGCAGTTGTAGCGCCCTCGGCTCCTACGAGCAGTACTTC.

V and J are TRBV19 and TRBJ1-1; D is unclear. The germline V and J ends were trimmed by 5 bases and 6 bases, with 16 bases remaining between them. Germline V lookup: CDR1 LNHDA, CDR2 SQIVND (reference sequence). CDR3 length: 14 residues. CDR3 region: CASSLGRMEAEAFF. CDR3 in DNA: TGTGCCAGTAGTCTCGGACGGATGGAGGCTGAAGCTTTCTTT.

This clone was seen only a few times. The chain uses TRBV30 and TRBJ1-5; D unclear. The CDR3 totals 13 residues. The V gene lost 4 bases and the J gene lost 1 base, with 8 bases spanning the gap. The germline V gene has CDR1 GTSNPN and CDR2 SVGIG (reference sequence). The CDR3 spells CAWTGKSNQPQHF. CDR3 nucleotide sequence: TGTGCCTGGACGGGGAAGAGCAATCAGCCCCAGCATTTT.

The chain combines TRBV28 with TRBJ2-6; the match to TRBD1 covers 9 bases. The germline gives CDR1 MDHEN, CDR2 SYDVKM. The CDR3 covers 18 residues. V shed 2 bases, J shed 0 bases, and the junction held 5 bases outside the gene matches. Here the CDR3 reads CASSLIGQGSSGANVLTF. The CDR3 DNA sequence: TGTGCCAGCAGTTTAATCGGACAGGGGTCCTCTGGGGCCAACGTCCTGACTTTC.

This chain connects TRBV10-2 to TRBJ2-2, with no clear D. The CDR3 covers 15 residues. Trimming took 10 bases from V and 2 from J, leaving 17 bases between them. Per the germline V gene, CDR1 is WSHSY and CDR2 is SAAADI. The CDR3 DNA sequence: TGCGCCACCACTCCCGCACGGGTAAACACCGGGGAGCTGTTTTTT. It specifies CATTPARVNTGELFF.

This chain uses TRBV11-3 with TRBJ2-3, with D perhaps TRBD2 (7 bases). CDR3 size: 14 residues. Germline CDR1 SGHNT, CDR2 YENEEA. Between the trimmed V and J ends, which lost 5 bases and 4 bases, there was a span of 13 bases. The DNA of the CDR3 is TGTGCCAGCAGCGAGAGGGGGGGCCCAGATACGCAGTATTTT. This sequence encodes CASSERGGPDTQYF.

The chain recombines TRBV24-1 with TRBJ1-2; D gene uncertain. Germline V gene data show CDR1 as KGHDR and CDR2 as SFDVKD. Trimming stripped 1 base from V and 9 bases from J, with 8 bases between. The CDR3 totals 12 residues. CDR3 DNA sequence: TGTGCCACCAGTGATTTCACCGAGCGCTACACCTTC. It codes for CATSDFTERYTF.

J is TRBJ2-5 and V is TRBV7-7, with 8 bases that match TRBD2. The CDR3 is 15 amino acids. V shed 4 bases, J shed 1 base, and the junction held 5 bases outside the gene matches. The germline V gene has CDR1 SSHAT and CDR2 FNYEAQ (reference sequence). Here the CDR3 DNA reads TGTGCCAGCAGCTCCGGGGGGGCCTCCCAAGAGACCCAGTACTTC. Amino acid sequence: CASSSGGASQETQYF.

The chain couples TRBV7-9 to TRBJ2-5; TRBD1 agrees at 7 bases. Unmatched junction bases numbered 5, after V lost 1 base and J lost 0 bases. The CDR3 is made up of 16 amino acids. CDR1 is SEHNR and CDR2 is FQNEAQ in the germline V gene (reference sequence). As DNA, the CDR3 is TGTGCCAGCAGCTTAGGAGGGACAGCGTACCAAGAGACCCAGTACTTC. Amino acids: CASSLGGTAYQETQYF.

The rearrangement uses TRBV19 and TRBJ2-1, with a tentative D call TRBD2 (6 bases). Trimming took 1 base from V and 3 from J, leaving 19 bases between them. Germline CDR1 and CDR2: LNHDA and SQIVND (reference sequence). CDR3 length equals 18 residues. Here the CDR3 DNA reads TGTGCCAGTAGTATAGGGGGGACTCAACGCATCCACTACAATGAGCAGTTCTTC. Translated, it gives CASSIGGTQRIHYNEQFF.

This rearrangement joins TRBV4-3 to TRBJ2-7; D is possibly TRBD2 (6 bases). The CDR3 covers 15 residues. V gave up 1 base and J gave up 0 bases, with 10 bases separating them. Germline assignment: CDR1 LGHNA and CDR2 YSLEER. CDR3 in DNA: TGCGCCAGCAGCCAAGGGTTAGCGGTCTCCTACGAGCAGTACTTC. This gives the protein CASSQGLAVSYEQYF.